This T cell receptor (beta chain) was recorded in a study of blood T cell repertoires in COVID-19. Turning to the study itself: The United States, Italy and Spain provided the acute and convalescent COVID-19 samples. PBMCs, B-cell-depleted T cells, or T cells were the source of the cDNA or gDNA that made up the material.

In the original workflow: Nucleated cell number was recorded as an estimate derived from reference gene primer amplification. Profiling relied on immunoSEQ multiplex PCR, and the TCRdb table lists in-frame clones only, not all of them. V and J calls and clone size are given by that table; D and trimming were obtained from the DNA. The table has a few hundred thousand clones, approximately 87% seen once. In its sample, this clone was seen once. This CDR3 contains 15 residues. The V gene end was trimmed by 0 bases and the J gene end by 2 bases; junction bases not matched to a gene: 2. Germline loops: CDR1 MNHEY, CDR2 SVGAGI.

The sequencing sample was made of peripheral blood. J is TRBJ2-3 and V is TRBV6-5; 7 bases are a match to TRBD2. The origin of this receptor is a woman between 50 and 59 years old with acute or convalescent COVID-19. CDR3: CASSYSLAVTDTQYF. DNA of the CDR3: TGTGCCAGCAGTTACTCCCTAGCGGTCACAGATACGCAGTATTTT.